These T cell receptor beta chains were read from a single sample in a study of T-cell memory formation after mild COVID-19. One entry per CDR3 protein, called by TCRdb with MiXCR from the 5' RACE reads. This sample has around 29,000 distinct CDR3 sequences, with about 16% found just once. Source material: PBMCs or a T cell subset sorted from them (not recorded which). The receptors shown here come from an adult who had mild COVID-19 (a few samples of this study predate the infection). Cell type and time point are not known. CDR3s include the opening cysteine and the closing phenylalanine or tryptophan. A D gene is named only where the DNA matches it firmly. Size is omitted from some rows. Given values are once, few, many or a class for expanded clones.

D	V	J	size	DNA	CDR3
.	TRBV13	TRBJ2-7	many	TGTGCCAGCAGCCCCCTGGGCTCTACTCGGGAGCAGTACTTC	CASSPLGSTREQYF
.	TRBV2	TRBJ2-5	.	TGTGCCAGCAGTGAAGAGGAGACCCAGTACTTC	CASSEEETQYF
.	TRBV12-3/TRBV12-4	TRBJ2-7	many	TGTGCCAGCAGTTCGTCCCGGGTAGGCGAGCAGTACTTC	CASSSSRVGEQYF
TRBD2	TRBV9	TRBJ2-1	many	TGTGCCAGCAGCGTAGGAGCGGGAACGAACAATGAGCAGTTCTTC	CASSVGAGTNNEQFF
.	TRBV7-8	TRBJ1-5	many	TGTGCCAGCAGCCTCCCGGGGTTATATCAGCCCCAGCATTTT	CASSLPGLYQPQHF
.	TRBV5-1	TRBJ1-1	many	TGCGCCAGCAGCTTGGGGACAGCCCTTAACACTGAAGCTTTCTTT	CASSLGTALNTEAFF
.	TRBV20-1	TRBJ1-5	few	TGCAGTGCTAGAAGGCAGGGTAATCAGCCCCAGCATTTT	CSARRQGNQPQHF
.	TRBV27	TRBJ2-7	many	TGTGCCAGCAGTCCCCGTTTGGGGGGTCCCTACGAGCAGTACTTC	CASSPRLGGPYEQYF
.	TRBV6-2/TRBV6-3	TRBJ2-1	.	TGTGCCAGCAGTTACACTAAGATGCGTGAGCAGTTCTTC	CASSYTKMREQFF
TRBD1	TRBV12-3/TRBV12-4	TRBJ2-1	.	TGTGCCAGCAGAAGGACAGGGAGCAATGAGCAGTTCTTC	CASRRTGSNEQFF
.	TRBV6-1	TRBJ2-7	many	TGTGCCAGCAGTGGCCCTGAGGAGGGGGGCCGTTACGAGCAGTACTTC	CASSGPEEGGRYEQYF
TRBD1	TRBV7-2	TRBJ2-4	many	TGTGCCAGCAGCTTAGTTCTCACAGGGGGCCTAGGGGCAGGAAAAAACATTCAGTACTTC	CASSLVLTGGLGAGKNIQYF
TRBD1	TRBV27	TRBJ1-5	many	TGTGCCAGCAGTCCCAGGGACAGGGGTTCCCAGCCCCAGCATTTT	CASSPRDRGSQPQHF
.	TRBV19	TRBJ2-1	few	TGTGCCAGTAGTATTACCGGAGGAAATGAGCAGTTCTTC	CASSITGGNEQFF